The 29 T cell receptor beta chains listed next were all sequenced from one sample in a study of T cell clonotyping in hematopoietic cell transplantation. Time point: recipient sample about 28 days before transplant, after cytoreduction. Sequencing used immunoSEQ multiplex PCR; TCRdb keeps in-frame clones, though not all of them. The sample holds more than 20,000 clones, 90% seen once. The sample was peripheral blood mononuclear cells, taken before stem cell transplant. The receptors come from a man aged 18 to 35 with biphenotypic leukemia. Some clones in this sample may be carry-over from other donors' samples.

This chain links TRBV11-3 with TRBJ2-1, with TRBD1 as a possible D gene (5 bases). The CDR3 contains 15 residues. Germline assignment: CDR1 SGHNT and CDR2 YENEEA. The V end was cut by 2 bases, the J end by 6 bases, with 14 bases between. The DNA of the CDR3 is TGTGCCAGCAGCTTATACCAGGGTTGGCGCAATGAGCAGTTCTTC. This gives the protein CASSLYQGWRNEQFF.

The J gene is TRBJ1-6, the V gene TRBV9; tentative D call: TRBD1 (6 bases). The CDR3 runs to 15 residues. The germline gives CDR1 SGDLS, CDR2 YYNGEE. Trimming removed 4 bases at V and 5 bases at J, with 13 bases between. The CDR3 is CASSFRDTNNSPLHF. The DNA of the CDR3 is TGTGCCAGCAGCTTCCGGGACACCAATAATTCACCCCTCCACTTT.

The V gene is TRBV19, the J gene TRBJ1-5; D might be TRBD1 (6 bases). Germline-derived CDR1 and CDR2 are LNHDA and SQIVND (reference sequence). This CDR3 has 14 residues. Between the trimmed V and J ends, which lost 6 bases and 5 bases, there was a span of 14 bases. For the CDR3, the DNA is TGTGCCAGTAGGGGGGTCAACAGGGATCAGCCCCAGCATTTT. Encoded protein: CASRGVNRDQPQHF.

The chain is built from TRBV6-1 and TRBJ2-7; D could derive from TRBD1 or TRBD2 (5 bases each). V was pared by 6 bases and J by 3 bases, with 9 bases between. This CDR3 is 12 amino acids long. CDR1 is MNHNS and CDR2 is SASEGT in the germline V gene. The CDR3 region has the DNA TGTGCCAGCAGCCGGGACGGCTACGAGCAGTACTTC. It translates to CASSRDGYEQYF.

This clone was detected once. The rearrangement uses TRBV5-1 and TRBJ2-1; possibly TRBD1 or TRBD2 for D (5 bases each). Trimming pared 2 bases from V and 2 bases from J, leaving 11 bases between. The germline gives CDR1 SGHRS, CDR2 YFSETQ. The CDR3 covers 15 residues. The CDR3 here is CASSLEGWPYNEQFF. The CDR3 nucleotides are TGCGCCAGCAGCTTAGAGGGGTGGCCCTACAATGAGCAGTTCTTC.

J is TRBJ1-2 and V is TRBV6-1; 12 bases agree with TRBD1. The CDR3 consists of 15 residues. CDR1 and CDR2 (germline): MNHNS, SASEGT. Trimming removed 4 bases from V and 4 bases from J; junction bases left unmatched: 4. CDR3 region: CASSVGTGGVYGYTF. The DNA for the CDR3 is TGTGCCAGCAGTGTCGGGACAGGGGGCGTCTATGGCTACACCTTC.

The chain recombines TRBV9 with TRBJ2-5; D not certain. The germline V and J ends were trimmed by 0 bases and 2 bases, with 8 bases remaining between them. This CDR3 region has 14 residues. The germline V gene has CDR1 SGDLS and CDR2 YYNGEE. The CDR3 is CASSVEIGQETQYF. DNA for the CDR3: TGTGCCAGCAGCGTAGAGATAGGACAAGAGACCCAGTACTTC.

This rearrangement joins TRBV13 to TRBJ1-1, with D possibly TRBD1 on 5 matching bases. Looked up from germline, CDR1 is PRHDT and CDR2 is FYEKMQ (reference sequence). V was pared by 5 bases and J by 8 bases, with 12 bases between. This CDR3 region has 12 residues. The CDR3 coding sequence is TGTGCCAGCAGCCTCCCAGGGTCCGAAGCTTTCTTT. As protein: CASSLPGSEAFF.

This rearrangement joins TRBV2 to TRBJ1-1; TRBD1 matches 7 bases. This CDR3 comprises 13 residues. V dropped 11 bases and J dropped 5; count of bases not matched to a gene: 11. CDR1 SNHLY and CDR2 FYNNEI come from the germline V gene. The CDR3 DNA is TGTGCCCGAGGGTCGCAGGGGGGGACTGAAGCTTTCTTT. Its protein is CARGSQGGTEAFF.

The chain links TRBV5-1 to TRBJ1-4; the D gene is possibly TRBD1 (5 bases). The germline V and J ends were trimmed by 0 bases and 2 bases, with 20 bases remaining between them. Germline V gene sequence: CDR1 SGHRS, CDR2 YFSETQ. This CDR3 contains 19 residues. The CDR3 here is CASSLEFREGTWTNEKLFF. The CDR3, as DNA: TGCGCCAGCAGCTTGGAGTTCAGGGAGGGAACGTGGACTAATGAAAAACTGTTTTTT.

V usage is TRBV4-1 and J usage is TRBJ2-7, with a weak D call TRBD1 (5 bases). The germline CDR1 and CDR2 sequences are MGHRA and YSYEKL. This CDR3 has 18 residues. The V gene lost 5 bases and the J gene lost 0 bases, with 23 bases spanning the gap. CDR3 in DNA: TGCGCCAGCAGCTACCAAGATAGTAATAGGGGCTACTCCTACGAGCAGTACTTC. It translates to CASSYQDSNRGYSYEQYF.

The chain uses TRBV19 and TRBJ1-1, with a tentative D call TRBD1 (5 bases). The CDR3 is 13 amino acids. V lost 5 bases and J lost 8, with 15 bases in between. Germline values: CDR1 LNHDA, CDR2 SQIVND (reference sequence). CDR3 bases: TGTGCCAGTAGTGCTCAGGGTTGGGGGGAAGCTTTCTTT. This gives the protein CASSAQGWGEAFF.

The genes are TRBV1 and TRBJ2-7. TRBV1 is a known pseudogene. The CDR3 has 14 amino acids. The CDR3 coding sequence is TGCACCAGCAGGGACCGGACCGAATCCTACGAGCAGTACTTC. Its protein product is CTSRDRTESYEQYF.

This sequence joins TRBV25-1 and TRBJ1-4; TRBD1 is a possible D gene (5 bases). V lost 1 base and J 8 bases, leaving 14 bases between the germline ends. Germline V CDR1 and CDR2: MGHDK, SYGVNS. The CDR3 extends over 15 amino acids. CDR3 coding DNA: TGTGCCAGCAGTGAATCTACAGGCTTGGAGGAAAAACTGTTTTTT. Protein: CASSESTGLEEKLFF.

CDR3 sequence reads: CASSSGTGVVHSPLHF. CDR3 DNA: TGTGCCAGTAGTAGCGGGACAGGGGTAGTGCATTCACCCCTCCACTTT. The chain uses TRBV19 and TRBJ1-6, with 10 bases identical to TRBD1. Germline V gives CDR1 LNHDA, CDR2 SQIVND (reference sequence). Trimming took 4 bases from V and 8 from J; bases not matched to a gene: 8. The CDR3 loop spans 16 amino acids. Based on the CDR3 plus reference TRBV19 and TRBJ1-6, the full variable domain is DGGITQSPKYLFRKEGQNVTLSCEQNLNHDAMYWYRQDPGQGLRLIYYSQIVNDFQKGDIAEGYSVSREKKESFPLTVTSAQKNPTAFYLCASSSGTGVVHSPLHFGNGTRLTVT.

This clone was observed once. This CDR3 is CASSQVFNTEAFF. The CDR3 region has the DNA TGCGCCAGCAGCCAAGTATTTAACACTGAAGCTTTCTTT. The V call is TRBV4-1, the J call TRBJ1-1; no clear D. V lost 1 base and J lost 2, with 5 bases in between. In germline, CDR1 is MGHRA, CDR2 YSYEKL. The CDR3 extends over 13 amino acids.

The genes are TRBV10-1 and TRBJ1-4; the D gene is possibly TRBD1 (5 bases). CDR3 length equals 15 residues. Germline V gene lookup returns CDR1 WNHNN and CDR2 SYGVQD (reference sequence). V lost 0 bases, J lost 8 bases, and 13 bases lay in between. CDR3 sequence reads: CASSESIRDREKLFF. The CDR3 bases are TGCGCCAGCAGTGAGTCGATAAGGGACCGAGAAAAACTGTTTTTT.

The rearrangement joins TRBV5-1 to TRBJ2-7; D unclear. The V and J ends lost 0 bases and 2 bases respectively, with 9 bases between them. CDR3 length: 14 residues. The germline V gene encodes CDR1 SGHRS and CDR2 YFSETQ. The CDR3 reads CASSLVQFPYEQYF. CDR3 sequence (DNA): TGCGCCAGCAGCTTGGTACAGTTCCCCTACGAGCAGTACTTC.

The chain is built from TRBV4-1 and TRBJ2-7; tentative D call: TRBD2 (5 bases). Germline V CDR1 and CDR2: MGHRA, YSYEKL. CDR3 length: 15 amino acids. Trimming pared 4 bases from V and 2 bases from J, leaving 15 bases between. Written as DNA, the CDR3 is TGCGCCAGCAGCCTTTTAGAAGGAGGCCCCTACGAGCAGTACTTC. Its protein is CASSLLEGGPYEQYF.

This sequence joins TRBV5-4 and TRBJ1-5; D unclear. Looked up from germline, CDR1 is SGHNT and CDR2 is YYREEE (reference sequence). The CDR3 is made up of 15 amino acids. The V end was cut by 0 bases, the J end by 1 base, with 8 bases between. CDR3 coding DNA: TGTGCCAGCAGCTTGGGCCCGGGGAGCAATCAGCCCCAGCATTTT. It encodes CASSLGPGSNQPQHF.

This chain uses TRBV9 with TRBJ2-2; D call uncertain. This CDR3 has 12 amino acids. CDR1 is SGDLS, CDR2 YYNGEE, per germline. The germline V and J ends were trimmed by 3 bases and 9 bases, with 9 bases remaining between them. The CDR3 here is CASSAPRRELFF. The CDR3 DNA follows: TGTGCCAGCAGCGCGCCCCGCCGGGAGCTGTTTTTT.

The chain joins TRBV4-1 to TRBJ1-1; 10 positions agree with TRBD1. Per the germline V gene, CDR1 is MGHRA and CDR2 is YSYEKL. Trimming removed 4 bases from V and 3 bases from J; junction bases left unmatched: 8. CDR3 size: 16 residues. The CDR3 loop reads CASSRIRGQGDTEAFF. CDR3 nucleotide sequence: TGCGCCAGCAGCCGCATACGAGGACAGGGGGACACTGAAGCTTTCTTT.

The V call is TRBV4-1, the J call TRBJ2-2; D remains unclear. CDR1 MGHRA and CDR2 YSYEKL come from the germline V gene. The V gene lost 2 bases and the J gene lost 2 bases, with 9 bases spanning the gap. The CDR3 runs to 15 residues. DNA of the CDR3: TGCGCCAGCAGCCAACCTTGGGTAAACACCGGGGAGCTGTTTTTT. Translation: CASSQPWVNTGELFF.

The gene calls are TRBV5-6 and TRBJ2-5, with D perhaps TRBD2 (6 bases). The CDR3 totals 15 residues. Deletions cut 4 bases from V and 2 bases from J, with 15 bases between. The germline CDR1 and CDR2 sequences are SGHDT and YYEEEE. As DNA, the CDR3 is TGTGCCAGCAGCGAACTTCTAGCGAGTCAAGAGACCCAGTACTTC. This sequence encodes CASSELLASQETQYF.

This chain's CDR3 is CSAFGSSSYEQYF. CDR3 sequence (DNA): TGCAGCGCCTTCGGGTCTAGCTCCTACGAGCAGTACTTC. The chain has TRBV29-1 and TRBJ2-7; D remains unclear. Trimming shortened V by 7 bases and J by 0 bases, and 13 bases separated the two germline ends. CDR1 and CDR2 from the germline V gene are SQVTM and ANQGSEA. This CDR3 contains 13 residues.

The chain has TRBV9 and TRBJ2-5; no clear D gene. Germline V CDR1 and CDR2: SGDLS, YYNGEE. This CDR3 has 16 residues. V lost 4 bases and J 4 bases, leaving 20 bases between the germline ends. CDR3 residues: CASSTPQVSAGETQYF. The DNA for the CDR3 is TGTGCCAGCAGCACCCCGCAGGTATCGGCAGGAGAGACCCAGTACTTC.

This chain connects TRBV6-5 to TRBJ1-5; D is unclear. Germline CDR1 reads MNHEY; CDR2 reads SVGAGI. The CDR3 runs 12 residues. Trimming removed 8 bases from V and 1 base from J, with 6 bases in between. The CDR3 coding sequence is TGTGCCAGCGGAGGCAGCAATCAGCCCCAGCATTTT. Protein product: CASGGSNQPQHF.

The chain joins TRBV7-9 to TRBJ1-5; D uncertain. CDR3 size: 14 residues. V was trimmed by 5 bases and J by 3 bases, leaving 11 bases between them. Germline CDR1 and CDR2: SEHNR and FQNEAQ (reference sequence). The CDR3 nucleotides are TGTGCCAGCAGCCCGGACGGATTCAATCAGCCCCAGCATTTT. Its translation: CASSPDGFNQPQHF.

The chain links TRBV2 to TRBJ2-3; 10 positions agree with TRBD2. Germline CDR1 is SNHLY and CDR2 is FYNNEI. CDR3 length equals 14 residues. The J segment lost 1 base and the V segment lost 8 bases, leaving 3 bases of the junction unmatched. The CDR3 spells CASLAGEGTDTQYF. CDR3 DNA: TGTGCCAGCCTAGCGGGAGAGGGCACAGATACGCAGTATTTT.